This T cell receptor beta chain was sequenced in a study of cytomegalovirus exposure and HLA in healthy donors. Points from the study as a whole: Later analysis demonstrated an association between a missense DCLRE1C variant and TCR beta V- and J-gene trimming. TCR beta sequences reportedly predicted most subjects' HLA-A and HLA-B alleles accurately.

Donors counted as nominally healthy when sampled, yet unrecorded immune exposures were likely. Germline V gives CDR1 LNHNV, CDR2 YYDKDF (reference sequence). This CDR3 comprises 16 residues. Trimming stripped 0 bases from V and 5 bases from J, with 14 bases between. Note on this clone: Antigen: not known.

In the PCR, 60 Vbeta and 13 Jbeta primers were used. TCRdb keeps only in-frame clones here, not all; method: immunoSEQ multiplex PCR. The sample features 200,000 to 250,000 clones, with approximately 1% in its top ten. The clonotype was recovered from a woman in her thirties in good health and CMV-seropositive. Specimen: PBMCs. The chain employs TRBV15 and TRBJ1-5; D is possibly TRBD1 (6 bases). The CDR3 bases are TGTGCCACCAGCAGAGAACAGGGCAGGAGAGATCAGCCCCAGCATTTT. The encoded protein is CATSREQGRRDQPQHF.